Listed below are T cell receptor beta chains from one sample, sequenced in a study of T cells in Graves' hyperthyroidism and ophthalmopathy. TCRdb reanalysed the multiplex PCR reads using MiXCR and keeps one entry per CDR3 protein. This sample carries roughly 500,000 distinct CDR3 sequences, around 45% of them seen once, and the ten largest clones take roughly 19%. Sequencing input: peripheral blood or thyroid tissue (not recorded which). The receptors were gathered from an adult woman with Graves' disease, either hyperthyroidism or ophthalmopathy (not recorded which). CDR3s include the opening cysteine and the closing phenylalanine or tryptophan. The D gene is left open where the match is weak. Part of the rows lack a size; the others show once, few, many or a class for expanded clones.

V	J	size	D	CDR3	DNA
TRBV25-1	TRBJ2-2	NA	NA	CASSEFGRIRNTGELFF	TGTGCCAGCAGTGAATTCGGAAGAATTCGGAACACCGGGGAGCTGTTTTTT
TRBV6-6	TRBJ2-3	NA	TRBD2	CASGSGGGTQYF	TGTGCCAGCGGTTCGGGCGGGGGTACGCAGTATTTT
TRBV7-9	TRBJ1-2	NA	NA	CASSLENPMPGVANYGYTF	TGTGCCAGCAGCTTAGAAAATCCCATGCCAGGGGTGGCTAACTATGGCTACACCTTC
TRBV7-6	TRBJ1-4	few	NA	CASSSTPRSGEKLFF	TGTGCCAGCAGTTCTACACCACGTTCCGGCGAAAAACTGTTTTTT
TRBV7-9	TRBJ2-5	many	NA	CASSVQEQETQYF	TGTGCCAGCAGCGTACAGGAGCAAGAGACCCAGTACTTC
TRBV29-1	TRBJ2-6	NA	NA	CSVVARDGANVLTF	TGCAGCGTTGTAGCCAGGGACGGGGCCAACGTCCTGACTTTC
TRBV24-1	TRBJ2-2	many	NA	CATSDLPGSGTGELFF	TGTGCCACCAGTGATTTGCCCGGGAGCGGCACCGGGGAGCTGTTTTTT
TRBV28	TRBJ1-5	few	TRBD1	CASRATGTGQPQHF	TGTGCCAGCAGGGCGACAGGGACGGGCCAGCCCCAGCATTTT
TRBV20-1	TRBJ1-2	many	NA	CRAQGSTIYGYTF	TGCAGGGCACAGGGATCTACGATTTATGGCTACACCTTC
TRBV10-3	TRBJ1-1	many	NA	CAISDSMEAFF	TGTGCCATCAGCGATTCTATGGAAGCTTTCTTT
TRBV10-3	TRBJ1-1	NA	NA	CAITKQAERRGLISEAFF	TGTGCCATCACCAAACAGGCAGAAAGGAGGGGTTTAATCTCTGAAGCTTTCTTT
TRBV10-3	TRBJ1-2	many	NA	CAISESRASNYGYTF	TGTGCCATCAGTGAGTCGAGAGCAAGTAACTATGGCTACACCTTC
TRBV20-1	TRBJ1-1	many	TRBD1	CSAKTGWNPEAFF	TGCAGTGCCAAGACAGGGTGGAATCCTGAAGCTTTCTTT
TRBV20-1	TRBJ1-2	NA	TRBD1	CSAHPGGDYGYTF	TGCAGTGCTCACCCAGGGGGCGACTATGGCTACACCTTC
TRBV2	TRBJ1-2	many	NA	CASIGRVPIGYTF	TGTGCCAGCATAGGACGGGTACCTATTGGCTACACCTTC
TRBV10-3	TRBJ1-1	NA	NA	CAIKASDSPNTEAFF	TGTGCCATCAAGGCTAGCGACTCGCCGAACACTGAAGCTTTCTTT
TRBV28	TRBJ2-7	few	NA	CASSFPRVGTYEQYF	TGTGCCAGCAGTTTCCCCCGGGTAGGGACCTACGAGCAGTACTTC
TRBV4-2	TRBJ2-2	many	TRBD2	CASSRGTSLGTGELFF	TGTGCCAGCAGCCGGGGGACTAGTCTCGGCACCGGGGAGCTGTTTTTT
TRBV30	TRBJ2-2	many	NA	CAWSVQGAHTGELFF	TGTGCCTGGAGTGTACAAGGAGCGCACACCGGGGAGCTGTTTTTT
TRBV2	TRBJ1-2	NA	NA	CASRLVVNYGYTF	TGTGCCAGCAGGCTGGTGGTTAACTATGGCTACACCTTC
TRBV19	TRBJ1-5	many	TRBD1	CASSWNRGPNQPQHF	TGTGCCAGTAGCTGGAACAGGGGCCCCAATCAGCCCCAGCATTTT
TRBV5-4	TRBJ2-5	NA	TRBD2	CASSFRREGQYF	TGTGCCAGCAGCTTCCGGCGGGAGGGCCAGTACTTC
TRBV20-1	TRBJ1-2	NA	NA	CSARVARVYGYTF	TGCAGTGCTAGAGTTGCCAGGGTCTATGGCTACACCTTC
TRBV12-3/TRBV12-4	TRBJ1-6	many	TRBD1	CATGTGNSPLHF	TGTGCCACCGGGACAGGAAATTCACCCCTCCACTTT
TRBV20-1	TRBJ1-1	NA	NA	CSARRGRGRHTEAFF	TGCAGTGCGCGACGAGGGAGGGGAAGGCACACTGAAGCTTTCTTT
TRBV5-1	TRBJ2-7	many	NA	CASSYASRDSQQYF	TGCGCCAGCAGTTATGCCTCCCGGGACTCCCAGCAGTACTTC
TRBV29-1	TRBJ1-2	many	TRBD1	CSTAGTGIGYTF	TGCAGCACGGCCGGGACAGGGATCGGCTACACCTTC
TRBV7-3	TRBJ2-1	NA	NA	CASGQGSWNNEQFF	TGTGCCAGTGGCCAGGGGAGCTGGAACAATGAGCAGTTCTTC
TRBV29-1	TRBJ1-2	many	NA	CSVREALGYTF	TGCAGCGTGAGGGAGGCATTAGGCTACACCTTC
TRBV9	TRBJ1-6	NA	NA	CASSVAGGGSPLHF	TGTGCCAGCAGCGTAGCGGGGGGTGGTTCACCCCTCCACTTT
TRBV25-1	TRBJ1-1	many	NA	CASSISEVNTEAFF	TGTGCCAGCAGTATCTCCGAGGTGAACACTGAAGCTTTCTTT
TRBV15	TRBJ1-4	medium-sized	TRBD1	CASKTGTEEKLFF	TGTGCCTCTAAGACAGGGACAGAGGAAAAACTGTTTTTT
TRBV7-2	TRBJ1-4	many	NA	CASSPNRATNEKLFF	TGTGCCAGCAGCCCTAACAGGGCAACTAATGAAAAACTGTTTTTT
TRBV10-3	TRBJ1-6	NA	NA	CAVSEEGVESPLHF	TGTGCCGTCAGTGAGGAGGGGGTTGAATCACCCCTCCACTTT
TRBV7-3	TRBJ2-5	NA	NA	CASIEGGGLETQYF	TGTGCCAGCATCGAGGGAGGGGGGTTGGAGACCCAGTACTTC
TRBV20-1	TRBJ2-5	few	NA	CSARQGLVEVETQYF	TGCAGTGCTCGTCAGGGCCTGGTTGAAGTGGAGACCCAGTACTTC
TRBV15	TRBJ2-7	NA	TRBD1	CATSKDRTTGYEQYF	TGTGCCACCAGCAAGGACAGGACCACGGGCTACGAGCAGTACTTC
TRBV7-2	TRBJ2-1	once	NA	CASSFHQGYNEQFF	TGTGCCAGCAGCTTTCACCAGGGCTACAATGAGCAGTTCTTC
TRBV29-1	TRBJ1-1	many	NA	CSAWMNTEAFF	TGCAGCGCGTGGATGAACACTGAAGCTTTCTTT
TRBV6-1	TRBJ1-5	NA	NA	CASSEGEHF	TGTGCCAGCAGTGAAGGCGAGCATTTT
TRBV10-3	TRBJ1-3	once	NA	CAIRSGIPGNTTYF	TGTGCCATCAGGAGCGGGATCCCTGGAAACACCACATATTTT
TRBV6-2/TRBV6-3	TRBJ2-7	few	TRBD1	CASSYSARGQGTLEQYF	TGTGCCAGCAGTTACTCTGCGCGAGGACAGGGGACCCTCGAGCAGTACTTC